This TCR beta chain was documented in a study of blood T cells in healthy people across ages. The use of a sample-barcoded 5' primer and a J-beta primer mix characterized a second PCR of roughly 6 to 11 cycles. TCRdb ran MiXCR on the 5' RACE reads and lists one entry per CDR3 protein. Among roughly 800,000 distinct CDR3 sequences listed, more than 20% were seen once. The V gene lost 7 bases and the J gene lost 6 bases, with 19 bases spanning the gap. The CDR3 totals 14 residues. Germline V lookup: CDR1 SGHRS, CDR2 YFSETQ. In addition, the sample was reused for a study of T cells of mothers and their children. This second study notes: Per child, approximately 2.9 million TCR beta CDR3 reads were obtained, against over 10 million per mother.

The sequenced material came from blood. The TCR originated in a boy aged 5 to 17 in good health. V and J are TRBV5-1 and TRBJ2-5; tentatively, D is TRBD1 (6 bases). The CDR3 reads CASGEQGVLQTQYF. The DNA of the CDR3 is TGCGCCAGCGGCGAACAGGGAGTTTTGCAGACCCAGTACTTC.